This T cell receptor (beta chain) is from a study of T cell responses to AZD1222 COVID-19 vaccine. Assay used: immunoSEQ multiplex PCR; TCRdb lists only in-frame clones, some missing. The sample consists of over 120,000 clones, more than 85% of them appearing once. On this clone itself: The target antigen is unknown.

Study-wide findings and caveats: After two AZD1222 doses, spike-specific TCR breadth and depth rose versus day 0. In all cases, repertoires were sampled only after the peak T cell response. Nearly half of spike-specific TCRs reportedly target unmutated variant regions.

This sequence originates from an adult who received the AZD1222 COVID-19 vaccine. The sample here was peripheral blood, taken 28 days after the second AZD1222 dose.

The CDR3 DNA reads as TGTGCCAGCAGCCCGGGCCTAGGCAAAAACATTCAGTACTTC. It codes for CASSPGLGKNIQYF. V and J are TRBV27 and TRBJ2-4; D gene unclear. The CDR3 spans 14 residues. Germline V gene sequence: CDR1 MNHEY, CDR2 SMNVEV (reference sequence). The ends were cut back, 6 bases at V and 3 bases at J, with 12 bases in the middle.